This entry lists 7 T cell receptor beta chains sequenced from one sample in a study of cytomegalovirus exposure and HLA in healthy donors (dated by TCRdb to the late 2010s). The protocol used for the library was the immunoSEQ multiplex PCR assay. The multiplex PCR relied on a mix of 60 forward primers for TCR Vbeta segments and 13 reverse primers for TCR Jbeta segments. Imported from immuneACCESS, the table was reduced by TCRdb to in-frame sequences with V and J called. These copies leave out some clones; in studies compared against another copy, an unresolved V gene accounts for under half, and the cause of the remainder is not known. The sample data list 95,000 to 150,000 clones, and around 80% of these were observed just once. Approximately 0.22% of the sample goes to the ten largest clones. Source material: PBMCs. All receptors come from a man aged 50-59 years in good health and CMV-seronegative.

The genes are TRBV28 and TRBJ1-1; D gene uncertain. Per the germline V gene, CDR1 is MDHEN and CDR2 is SYDVKM. Trimming took 3 bases from V and 5 from J, leaving 4 bases between them. The CDR3 spans 11 residues. CDR3 protein: CASSLSTEAFF. The CDR3 nucleotides read TGTGCCAGCAGTTTGAGTACTGAAGCTTTCTTT.

The V gene is TRBV19, the J gene TRBJ2-7; TRBD2 matches 8 bases. Looked up from germline, CDR1 is LNHDA and CDR2 is SQIVND (reference sequence). The CDR3 is made up of 14 amino acids. V dropped 3 bases and J dropped 3; count of bases not matched to a gene: 4. The CDR3 protein is CASSIAGGDYEQYF. The DNA for the CDR3 is TGTGCCAGTAGTATTGCGGGGGGCGACTACGAGCAGTACTTC.

This clone occurred once. The chain joins TRBV6-5 to TRBJ1-1; D unclear. V lost 0 bases and J lost 6, with 8 bases in between. This CDR3 has 13 residues. In germline, CDR1 is MNHEY, CDR2 SVGAGI. CDR3 in DNA: TGTGCCAGCAGTTACTCGAGGGCAGCTGAAGCTTTCTTT. This translates into CASSYSRAAEAFF.

This sequence joins TRBV4-2 and TRBJ2-1; TRBD2 agrees at 12 bases. This CDR3 is built from 21 residues. The germline V gene has CDR1 LGHNA and CDR2 YNFKEQ. V was clipped by 0 bases and J by 4 bases; unmatched bases: 16. DNA for the CDR3: TGTGCCAGCAGCCAAGATGAAATTGTATTGCTAGCGGGAGGGTTGTACAATGAGCAGTTCTTC. Protein: CASSQDEIVLLAGGLYNEQFF.

The rearrangement joins TRBV29-1 to TRBJ2-7, with 12 positions matching TRBD2. CDR1 SQVTM and CDR2 ANQGSEA come from the germline V gene. This CDR3 comprises 13 residues. Trimming took 7 bases from V and 6 from J; bases not matched to a gene: 7. CDR3 nucleotides: TGCAGCGCAAGACTAGCGGGAGCTTCCGAGCAGTACTTC. Residues: CSARLAGASEQYF.

The chain recombines TRBV30 with TRBJ1-5; tentative D call: TRBD1 (6 bases). The CDR3 length is 14 residues. Germline-derived CDR1 and CDR2 are GTSNPN and SVGIG (reference sequence). V shed 2 bases and J shed 1 base, with 9 bases lying between them. This chain's CDR3 is CAWSTGLSNQPQHF. In DNA, the CDR3 is TGTGCCTGGAGTACAGGGTTAAGCAATCAGCCCCAGCATTTT.

This clone was found once. This sequence joins TRBV5-5 and TRBJ1-1; 10 positions agree with TRBD1. This CDR3 region has 19 residues. CDR1 is SGHKS and CDR2 is YYEKEE in the germline V gene (reference sequence). Losses at the gene ends were 2 bases for V and 1 base for J; bases not matched to a gene: 14. CDR3: CASSFWATGGARRNTEAFF. Here the CDR3 DNA reads TGTGCCAGCAGCTTTTGGGCGACAGGGGGCGCACGAAGGAACACTGAAGCTTTCTTT.